This TCR beta chain came from a study of T cell changes during pregnancy in multiple sclerosis. Assay: immunoSEQ multiplex PCR; the TCRdb copy retains only in-frame clones and omits some. The table shows tens of thousands of clones, with around 93% occurring only once. The specimen comprised peripheral blood, sampled in the first trimester of pregnancy. This clonotype was sampled from a female donor in good health, enrolled as a control in a pregnancy study.

CDR3 protein: CASSLPGGGAVDTQYF. The CDR3 DNA follows: TGTGCCAGCAGCCTTCCGGGCGGGGGGGCGGTTGATACGCAGTATTTT. V and J are TRBV5-6 and TRBJ2-3; 9 bases agree with TRBD2. The V gene end was trimmed by 4 bases and the J gene end by 6 bases; junction bases not matched to a gene: 12. The CDR3 sequence is 16 residues long. Germline V gene sequence: CDR1 SGHDT, CDR2 YYEEEE. The whole variable domain, filled in from reference TRBV5-6 and TRBJ2-3, reads DAGVTQSPTHLIKTRGQQVTLRCSPKSGHDTVSWYQQALGQGPQFIFQYYEEEERQRGNFPDRFSGHQFPNYSSELNVNALLLGDSALYLCASSLPGGGAVDTQYFGPGTRLTVL.